In this sample, the clone carrying this T cell receptor beta chain turned up many times. Unmatched junction bases numbered 9, after V lost 6 bases and J lost 1 base. This CDR3 contains 16 residues. This sample was taken from a study of identical twins. cDNA carried unique molecular identifiers, and a universal primer site was added by template switching. One entry per CDR3 protein results from TCRdb running MiXCR on the 5' RACE reads. Of 400,000 to 550,000 distinct CDR3 sequences listed, roughly 21% were seen once; the top ten hold 0.75% to 0.95%. The data were also submitted as part of a second study, on T cells expressing NK-cell markers. That paper adds: The study found dominant NKG2C+ clonotypes at roughly 1.0-7.5% of CD8+ T cells in six donors. These clonotypes also led the CD3+CD56-NKG2C+ fraction in a handful of donors.

This sequence was found in a woman between 18 and 29 years old in good health. The chain couples TRBV12-3 or TRBV12-4 to TRBJ2-7, with TRBD2 identical over 10 bases. The specimen sequenced was CD4+ T cells sorted from blood. CDR3: CASSRSSGGTSYEQYF. As DNA, the CDR3 is TGTGCCAGCAGCCGATCTAGCGGGGGTACGTCCTACGAGCAGTACTTC.